The clone carrying this T cell receptor (beta chain) was detected only a few times. Its antigen is not identified. The data were taken from a study of T cells after yellow fever vaccination. Germline V gene lookup returns CDR1 SEHNR and CDR2 FQNEAQ (reference sequence). The V segment lost 7 bases and the J segment 8 bases; nucleotides outside the gene matches: 12. The CDR3 sequence is 14 residues long. Findings and limits, study-wide: Subsequent booster samples again held most clones from primary vaccination (under 98% CD4, 85% to 90% CD8). One caveat is that FACS-sorted repertoires could contain abundant clonotypes contaminating from the bulk population. Although most clonotypes did not, a small share appeared in both CD4 and CD8 compartments.

Template switching by 5'RACE produced TCR cDNA, adding a universal primer site and UMIs. TCRdb re-called the 5' RACE reads through MiXCR, storing one row per CDR3 protein. The sample carries over 150,000 distinct CDR3 sequences, approximately 6.2% recorded once. The source is a man aged 18 to 30 who received the YFV17D yellow fever vaccine. V usage is TRBV7-9 and J usage is TRBJ1-2, with 8 bases matching TRBD1. The sequencing used CD4+ T cells sorted from PBMCs, collected on the day of the first yellow fever vaccination. The CDR3 coding sequence is TGTGCCAGCACCTCATTTGGACAGGGACAGGGCTACACCTTC. Translating gives CASTSFGQGQGYTF.